This T cell receptor (beta chain) was identified during a study of blood T cell repertoires in COVID-19. Study in general: PBMCs, B-cell-depleted T cells, or T cells were the source of the cDNA or gDNA that made up the material.

This CDR3 is built from 16 residues. Germline V CDR1 and CDR2: SEHNR, FQNEAQ (reference sequence). V lost 0 bases and J 2 bases, leaving 11 bases between the germline ends. Original data processing: Nucleated cell counts were estimated from reference gene primer amplification. Method: immunoSEQ multiplex PCR; TCRdb's copy keeps in-frame clones and lacks some. The V and J calls and clone size are taken from that table; D and trimming were inferred from the DNA. In the table there are hundreds of thousands of clones, nearly 90% of which are singletons. The source material was peripheral blood. V usage is TRBV7-9 and J usage is TRBJ2-4, with TRBD2 as a possible D gene (5 bases). This receptor was identified in a woman aged 25 to 39 with acute or convalescent COVID-19. CDR3 coding DNA: TGTGCCAGCAGCTTAGCTCTAGGCGGGTCCAAAAACATTCAGTACTTC. It specifies CASSLALGGSKNIQYF.